These T cell receptor beta chains were read from a single sample in a study of OX40 agonist ivuxolimab in advanced cancers. Sequencing was performed with immunoSEQ multiplex PCR; in TCRdb, only in-frame clones are kept and a portion is missing. The sample contains about 60,000 clones, about 93% of which appear only once. The material was CD4+ or CD8+ T cells sorted from blood, obtained in a trial of the OX40 agonist ivuxolimab. Every receptor here comes from an adult with an advanced solid tumor such as melanoma, head and neck, liver or kidney cancer. The CDR3 runs from the conserved cysteine through the conserved F or W. D genes are given only for firm matches. The size of a clone is reported for some rows only, either as once, few or many, or as a class for expanded clones.

DNA	CDR3	D	size	J	V
TGTGCCAGCAGTTTTGCTAGCGGACGCACAGATACGCAGTATTTT	CASSFASGRTDTQYF	TRBD2	.	TRBJ2-3	TRBV28
TGTGCCATCAGAGAGACAGGTAGCGACAATGAGCAGTTCTTC	CAIRETGSDNEQFF	.	.	TRBJ2-1	TRBV10-3
TGTGCCAGCAGTTTCCTCCGACAGGGTATCCAGCCCCAGCATTTT	CASSFLRQGIQPQHF	TRBD1	.	TRBJ1-5	TRBV28
TGTGCCAGCAGCCCCTCGGATCAGCCCCAGCATTTT	CASSPSDQPQHF	.	.	TRBJ1-5	TRBV7-9
TGTGCCAGTAGTATAGGGGCTAGCGGGAGAGATTTGTCCTACGAGCAGTACTTC	CASSIGASGRDLSYEQYF	TRBD2	.	TRBJ2-7	TRBV19
TGTGCCAGCAGCGGACCCCTGGGGGATGTCTACGAGCAGTACTTC	CASSGPLGDVYEQYF	.	.	TRBJ2-7	TRBV9
TGTGCCAGCAGCACAGGACACCTCGGCGGCACTGAAGCTTTCTTT	CASSTGHLGGTEAFF	.	.	TRBJ1-1	TRBV5-4
TGTGCCAGCAGCTGGGACAGGGACTACAATGAGCAGTTCTTC	CASSWDRDYNEQFF	TRBD1	.	TRBJ2-1	TRBV5-6
TGTGCCAGCAGCCCCATTAGCGGGAGGAGCACAGATACGCAGTATTTT	CASSPISGRSTDTQYF	TRBD2	.	TRBJ2-3	TRBV11-2
TGTGCCAGCAGCTTAACCCCCGGGACCGGGACAGGGCGACCCTACGAGCAGTACTTC	CASSLTPGTGTGRPYEQYF	TRBD1	.	TRBJ2-7	TRBV7-8
TGTGCCAGCAGCGGGCAGGGGGCGGGTCAGCCCCAGCATTTT	CASSGQGAGQPQHF	TRBD1	.	TRBJ1-5	TRBV9
TGTGCCAGCAGCTTCTCCTACGAGCAGTACTTC	CASSFSYEQYF	.	.	TRBJ2-7	TRBV7-8
TGCGCCAGCAGCCAGGGCGGGAGGGATGACATTCAGTACTTC	CASSQGGRDDIQYF	TRBD2	.	TRBJ2-4	TRBV4-3
TGTGCCAGCAGGCTTATTTATGGCAGGGGGGGGCACGAGCAGTACTTC	CASRLIYGRGGHEQYF	.	.	TRBJ2-7	TRBV27
TGTGCCAGCAGTCTCGGACAGGGGGCAGATACGCAGTATTTT	CASSLGQGADTQYF	TRBD1	.	TRBJ2-3	TRBV28
TGTGCCAGCAGTTTAGGGCAGTCCTACGAGCAGTACTTC	CASSLGQSYEQYF	.	.	TRBJ2-7	TRBV28
TGTGCCAGCAGCTATCCCTCGGTCGGGTTAATCGGAGCTTTCTTT	CASSYPSVGLIGAFF	.	.	TRBJ1-1	TRBV7-9
TGTGCCATCAGTGAGTCGACGACAGTCTACAATGAGCAGTTCTTC	CAISESTTVYNEQFF	.	.	TRBJ2-1	TRBV10-3
TGTGCCAGCAGTCCCGGGACTAGCGGGAGCTACGAGCAGTACTTC	CASSPGTSGSYEQYF	TRBD2	.	TRBJ2-7	TRBV27
TGTGCCAGCAGGACAGGCAGGGATGGCTACACCTTC	CASRTGRDGYTF	.	.	TRBJ1-2	TRBV7-6
TGTGCCAGCAGCTCCCCGGGCCGTTTTTCCTATGGCTACACCTTC	CASSSPGRFSYGYTF	.	.	TRBJ1-2	TRBV7-8
TGTGCCAGCAGTTTAGGGTCGGCGGGCGAGCAGTACTTC	CASSLGSAGEQYF	.	.	TRBJ2-7	TRBV27
TGTGCCACCAGCAGAGAGGAGGGGAGTGAAAAACTGTTTTTT	CATSREEGSEKLFF	.	.	TRBJ1-4	TRBV15
TGTGCCAGCAGCGTAGACTCGACAGGAAGATCCTACGAGCAGTACTTC	CASSVDSTGRSYEQYF	.	once	TRBJ2-7	TRBV9
TGTGCCAGTAGTATCCTACCCCGAAACATTCAGTACTTC	CASSILPRNIQYF	.	.	TRBJ2-4	TRBV19